A selection of T cell receptor beta chains follows, all from one sample in a study of blood T cell repertoires in COVID-19. TCRdb keeps only in-frame clones here, not all; method: immunoSEQ multiplex PCR. The sample lists about 41,000 clones, about 86% occurring once. The source material was peripheral blood. The receptors stem from an elderly woman with active or convalescent COVID-19. Each CDR3 is given with its conserved first and last residue. Fields, in order: J gene, clone size, D gene, V gene, CDR3 DNA, CDR3 protein. A D gene is named only where the DNA matches it firmly. Expanded clones are given a class, and other clones once, few, many or no size at all.

j_call: TRBJ2-3
clone_size: -
d_call: TRBD2
v_call: TRBV7-2
cdr3_nt: TGTGCCAGCAGCCGCCAACTAGCGGGAGGCACAGATACGCAGTATTTT
cdr3_aa: CASSRQLAGGTDTQYF

j_call: TRBJ1-4
clone_size: -
d_call: TRBD1
v_call: TRBV28
cdr3_nt: TGTGCCAGCAGTTTCCCCTCGGGACAGAGAAGAATAGGTGAAAAACTGTTTTTT
cdr3_aa: CASSFPSGQRRIGEKLFF

j_call: TRBJ1-3
clone_size: -
d_call: -
v_call: TRBV5-1
cdr3_nt: TGCGCCAGCAGTACGATGGGGCTCTCTGGAAACACCATATATTTT
cdr3_aa: CASSTMGLSGNTIYF

j_call: TRBJ1-3
clone_size: once
d_call: -
v_call: TRBV4-3
cdr3_nt: TGCGCCAGCAGCCAATCGCAGGTCTCTGGAAACACCATATATTTT
cdr3_aa: CASSQSQVSGNTIYF

j_call: TRBJ2-1
clone_size: -
d_call: -
v_call: TRBV28
cdr3_nt: TGTGCCAGCAGTTTGCAGATAGAGCAGTTCTTC
cdr3_aa: CASSLQIEQFF

j_call: TRBJ1-2
clone_size: -
d_call: -
v_call: TRBV7-8
cdr3_nt: TGTGCCAGCAGCTTAGGTCGTCTTGCAGGGCGAGAGAGTGGCTACACCTTC
cdr3_aa: CASSLGRLAGRESGYTF

j_call: TRBJ2-7
clone_size: few
d_call: TRBD2
v_call: TRBV27
cdr3_nt: TGTGCCAGCAGTTTAACCGGGACTAGCGGCAAAGGGCACTACGAGCAGTACTTC
cdr3_aa: CASSLTGTSGKGHYEQYF

j_call: TRBJ2-2
clone_size: -
d_call: -
v_call: TRBV11-3
cdr3_nt: TGTGCCAGCAGCCGCAGCCCCACAGTTTCCACCGGGGAGCTGTTTTTT
cdr3_aa: CASSRSPTVSTGELFF

j_call: TRBJ2-2
clone_size: -
d_call: -
v_call: TRBV11-3
cdr3_nt: TGTGCCAGCAGCTTATCTGTGGGAGCCTCGGGCGGGGAGCTGTTTTTT
cdr3_aa: CASSLSVGASGGELFF

j_call: TRBJ2-1
clone_size: -
d_call: -
v_call: TRBV19
cdr3_nt: TGTGCCAGCTTAGGAGTAGCGACCAATGAGCAGTTCTTC
cdr3_aa: CASLGVATNEQFF

j_call: TRBJ1-2
clone_size: -
d_call: -
v_call: TRBV10-3
cdr3_nt: TGTGCCATCAGTGAGGTTGCGTCCCAGGGAAGCTATGGCTACACCTTC
cdr3_aa: CAISEVASQGSYGYTF

j_call: TRBJ1-5
clone_size: -
d_call: -
v_call: TRBV3-1/TRBV3-2
cdr3_nt: TGTGCCAGCAGCCAAGTCGTCACGGGACACCTCTATAGCAATCAGCCCCAGCATTTT
cdr3_aa: CASSQVVTGHLYSNQPQHF

j_call: TRBJ1-1
clone_size: -
d_call: TRBD1
v_call: TRBV5-6
cdr3_nt: TGTGCCAGCAGCGCGGACAGGGCCTCTGAAGCTTTCTTT
cdr3_aa: CASSADRASEAFF

j_call: TRBJ2-7
clone_size: -
d_call: TRBD2
v_call: TRBV28
cdr3_nt: TGTGCCTCGGGGAGGGCCGTGGGGTCCGAGCAGTACTTC
cdr3_aa: CASGRAVGSEQYF

j_call: TRBJ1-2
clone_size: -
d_call: -
v_call: TRBV3-1/TRBV3-2
cdr3_nt: TGTGCCAGCAGCCAAAATCGTGACTTCGCCCGGACAAACTATGGCTACACCTTC
cdr3_aa: CASSQNRDFARTNYGYTF

j_call: TRBJ2-3
clone_size: -
d_call: -
v_call: TRBV5-1
cdr3_nt: TGCGCCAGCAGCCCCGGGACACCAGATACGCAGTATTTT
cdr3_aa: CASSPGTPDTQYF

j_call: TRBJ1-4
clone_size: -
d_call: -
v_call: TRBV30
cdr3_nt: TGTGCCTGGAGTGTTGGGGGGGCAAGGGAAAAACTGTTTTTT
cdr3_aa: CAWSVGGAREKLFF

j_call: TRBJ1-1
clone_size: once
d_call: TRBD1
v_call: TRBV30
cdr3_nt: TGTGCCTGGAATCCCGGGACAGGGGTGACTGAAGCTTTCTTT
cdr3_aa: CAWNPGTGVTEAFF

j_call: TRBJ2-7
clone_size: -
d_call: -
v_call: TRBV6-1
cdr3_nt: TGTGCCAGCAGTGAAACCCCAGGTAATGGCTACGAGCAGTACTTC
cdr3_aa: CASSETPGNGYEQYF

j_call: TRBJ2-1
clone_size: -
d_call: TRBD1
v_call: TRBV18
cdr3_nt: TGTGCCAGCTCAAAGGGACAGGGGCTGATGAATGAGCAGTTCTTC
cdr3_aa: CASSKGQGLMNEQFF

j_call: TRBJ2-3
clone_size: -
d_call: TRBD1
v_call: TRBV2
cdr3_nt: TGTGCCAGCAGGTGGAACAGGGGTAGCACAGATACGCAGTATTTT
cdr3_aa: CASRWNRGSTDTQYF

j_call: TRBJ1-4
clone_size: -
d_call: TRBD1
v_call: TRBV19
cdr3_nt: TGTGCCAGTAGCGACAGGGGAGTACGGCAAACTAATGAAAAACTGTTTTTT
cdr3_aa: CASSDRGVRQTNEKLFF

j_call: TRBJ1-1
clone_size: once
d_call: -
v_call: TRBV7-9
cdr3_nt: TGTGCCAGCAGCATTATCCAGGGCTTGAACACTGAAGCTTTCTTT
cdr3_aa: CASSIIQGLNTEAFF

j_call: TRBJ2-1
clone_size: -
d_call: TRBD1
v_call: TRBV6-6
cdr3_nt: TGTGCCAGCTTTGATCTGACGACAGGGGGTAATGAGCAGTTCTTC
cdr3_aa: CASFDLTTGGNEQFF

j_call: TRBJ1-5
clone_size: -
d_call: -
v_call: TRBV21-1
cdr3_nt: TGTGCCAGCAGCAAAGGGGGCCGGACGGATAGTGGGCCCCAGCATTTT
cdr3_aa: CASSKGGRTDSGPQHF

j_call: TRBJ2-1
clone_size: -
d_call: TRBD2
v_call: TRBV18
cdr3_nt: TGTGCCAGCTCACCCCTTAGCGGGTCAATCGCGAATGAGCAGTTCTTC
cdr3_aa: CASSPLSGSIANEQFF

j_call: TRBJ2-7
clone_size: -
d_call: TRBD2
v_call: TRBV28
cdr3_nt: TGTGCCAGCAATCCAGCGGGGTCCTACGAGCAGTACTTC
cdr3_aa: CASNPAGSYEQYF

j_call: TRBJ1-4
clone_size: -
d_call: -
v_call: TRBV5-1
cdr3_nt: TGCGCCAGCAGCTTGGACAGTATAATGACGGAACTGTTTTTT
cdr3_aa: CASSLDSIMTELFF

j_call: TRBJ2-7
clone_size: -
d_call: TRBD2
v_call: TRBV4-3
cdr3_nt: TGCGCCAGCAGCCAAGGGACTAGCGGAGCCTCCTACGAGCAGTACTTC
cdr3_aa: CASSQGTSGASYEQYF

j_call: TRBJ1-4
clone_size: -
d_call: -
v_call: TRBV2
cdr3_nt: TGTGCCAGCGGACAGAAAACTAATGAAAAACTGTTTTTT
cdr3_aa: CASGQKTNEKLFF

j_call: TRBJ1-2
clone_size: -
d_call: -
v_call: TRBV7-9
cdr3_nt: TGTGCCAGCAGCCTAGGGCCCTCGCTGGAGAATGGCTACACCTTC
cdr3_aa: CASSLGPSLENGYTF

j_call: TRBJ2-2
clone_size: -
d_call: TRBD1
v_call: TRBV19
cdr3_nt: TGTGCCAGTAGCACAGGGGACACTGGAAACACCGGGGAGCTGTTTTTT
cdr3_aa: CASSTGDTGNTGELFF

j_call: TRBJ1-4
clone_size: -
d_call: TRBD1
v_call: TRBV4-1
cdr3_nt: TGCGCCAGCAGCCAATACGGGGGGACAGGGTTTTCATTCACAACTAATGAAAAACTGTTTTTT
cdr3_aa: CASSQYGGTGFSFTTNEKLFF

j_call: TRBJ1-1
clone_size: -
d_call: -
v_call: TRBV7-2
cdr3_nt: TGTGCCAGCAGCTTAGACCCCCTCGTCGGGGGTACTGAAGCTTTCTTT
cdr3_aa: CASSLDPLVGGTEAFF

j_call: TRBJ2-5
clone_size: -
d_call: TRBD1
v_call: TRBV19
cdr3_nt: TGTGCCAGTAGTGCCCAGGGACAGGGGTTGGAGACCCAGTACTTC
cdr3_aa: CASSAQGQGLETQYF

j_call: TRBJ2-3
clone_size: -
d_call: TRBD2
v_call: TRBV10-2
cdr3_nt: TGCGCCAGCAGTGAGGACCGACCGGGACTAGCGGCAGATACGCAGTATTTT
cdr3_aa: CASSEDRPGLAADTQYF

j_call: TRBJ2-6
clone_size: -
d_call: -
v_call: TRBV28
cdr3_nt: TGTGCCAGCACTACACCGGGACTCATCTCTGGGGCCAACGTCCTGACTTTC
cdr3_aa: CASTTPGLISGANVLTF

j_call: TRBJ1-2
clone_size: -
d_call: -
v_call: TRBV7-9
cdr3_nt: TGTGCCAGCAGCTTTACCGGGACTCAATATGGCTACACCTTC
cdr3_aa: CASSFTGTQYGYTF

j_call: TRBJ2-3
clone_size: -
d_call: TRBD1
v_call: TRBV3-1/TRBV3-2
cdr3_nt: TGTGCCAGCAGCCAAGATGAGGGACAGGCCTTTGATACGCAGTATTTT
cdr3_aa: CASSQDEGQAFDTQYF

j_call: TRBJ2-1
clone_size: -
d_call: TRBD2
v_call: TRBV5-4
cdr3_nt: TGTGCCAGCAGTCGCGGGACTAGCGGGGGGTTGAACAATGAGCAGTTCTTC
cdr3_aa: CASSRGTSGGLNNEQFF

j_call: TRBJ1-1
clone_size: -
d_call: -
v_call: TRBV6-5
cdr3_nt: TGTGCCAGCAGTCCCCGCGGGCCGAACACTGAAGCTTTCTTT
cdr3_aa: CASSPRGPNTEAFF

j_call: TRBJ2-1
clone_size: -
d_call: -
v_call: TRBV18
cdr3_nt: TGTGCCAGCTCACCATCCCGGGACAATGAGCAGTTCTTC
cdr3_aa: CASSPSRDNEQFF

j_call: TRBJ1-5
clone_size: -
d_call: -
v_call: TRBV21-1
cdr3_nt: TGTGCCAGCAGCGAGACAGCCGCACAGCCCCAGCATTTT
cdr3_aa: CASSETAAQPQHF